One sample yielded the 11 T cell receptor beta chains listed below, sequenced in a study of blood T cell repertoires in COVID-19. The assay was immunoSEQ multiplex PCR, and TCRdb's table has in-frame clones only and misses some. In the table there are about 270,000 clones, more than 90% of which are singletons. The source material was peripheral blood. The receptors were sampled from a person aged 18 to 35 with COVID-19, enrolled during active disease.

The rearrangement joins TRBV24-1 to TRBJ1-4; D unclear. Germline V lookup: CDR1 KGHDR, CDR2 SFDVKD. This CDR3 is built from 13 residues. V was clipped by 3 bases and J by 7 bases, with 8 bases between them. Here the CDR3 DNA reads TGTGCCACCAGTGATGGAGCCCGTGAAAAACTGTTTTTT. Protein product: CATSDGAREKLFF.

The chain employs TRBV10-3 and TRBJ2-7; tentatively, D is TRBD1 (5 bases). This CDR3 region has 15 residues. The V gene lost 1 base and the J gene lost 4 bases, with 14 bases spanning the gap. CDR1 ENHRY and CDR2 SYGVKD come from the germline V gene. Here the CDR3 reads CAISELSQAEYEQYF. CDR3 in DNA: TGTGCCATCAGTGAGTTATCACAGGCCGAATACGAGCAGTACTTC.

The chain employs TRBV27 and TRBJ2-7; perhaps TRBD2 as D (5 bases). The CDR3 extends over 13 amino acids. Germline CDR1 reads MNHEY; CDR2 reads SMNVEV (reference sequence). Trimming cost V 5 bases and J 6 bases, with 14 bases left between them. The CDR3 DNA reads TGTGCCAGCAGTCCAACCGGGATCAGCGAGCAGTACTTC. Amino acids: CASSPTGISEQYF.

The V call is TRBV27, the J call TRBJ1-2; TRBD1 agrees at 8 bases. Germline V gives CDR1 MNHEY, CDR2 SMNVEV (reference sequence). Germline trimming cut 6 bases from V and 5 bases from J; bases unmatched to any gene: 8. The CDR3 has 14 residues. CDR3 nucleotide sequence: TGTGCCAGCAGCCCAGGGGGCTCTCCTTATGGCTACACCTTC. As protein: CASSPGGSPYGYTF.

V and J are TRBV18 and TRBJ2-3, with TRBD2 identical over 8 bases. V dropped 6 bases and J dropped 1; count of bases not matched to a gene: 6. CDR3 length: 15 residues. Germline CDR1 is KGHSH and CDR2 is LQKENI. The CDR3 protein is CASSPTSGGTDTQYF. The CDR3 DNA follows: TGTGCCAGCTCTCCTACTAGCGGTGGCACAGATACGCAGTATTTT. The variable domain in full, with the rest retrieved from reference TRBV18 and TRBJ2-3, is NAGVMQNPRHLVRRRGQEARLRCSPMKGHSHVYWYRQLPEEGLKFMVYLQKENIIDESGMPKERFSAEFPKEGPSILRIQQVVRGDSAAYFCASSPTSGGTDTQYFGPGTRLTVL.

This chain uses TRBV28 with TRBJ1-2, with D maybe TRBD1 (5 bases). Germline CDR1 is MDHEN and CDR2 is SYDVKM. The CDR3 covers 15 residues. V gave up 6 bases and J gave up 2 bases, with 16 bases separating them. This CDR3 reads CASSSRGTGNYGYTF. CDR3 in DNA: TGTGCCAGCAGCTCCCGGGGGACGGGGAACTATGGCTACACCTTC.

This chain joins TRBV12-3 or TRBV12-4 and TRBJ2-7; TRBD1 matches at 7 bases. Trimming took 6 bases from V and 4 from J; bases not matched to a gene: 3. The CDR3 runs to 12 residues. CDR3 protein: CASSRDSYEQYF. The CDR3, as DNA: TGTGCCAGCAGCCGGGACAGTTACGAGCAGTACTTC.

This chain links TRBV12-3 or TRBV12-4 with TRBJ2-7; 7 positions agree with TRBD1. The CDR3 spans 13 residues. The CDR3 coding sequence is TGTGCAGAGTCCGGGACAGAGTCCTACGAGCAGTACTTC. Amino acids: CAESGTESYEQYF.

This sequence joins TRBV2 and TRBJ1-5, with D unresolved. The CDR3 contains 14 residues. Germline V gives CDR1 SNHLY, CDR2 FYNNEI. Trimming pared 6 bases from V and 4 bases from J, leaving 13 bases between. The CDR3 spells CASSERGRNQPQHF. CDR3 coding DNA: TGTGCCAGCAGCGAACGAGGCAGAAATCAGCCCCAGCATTTT.

On this clone itself: Other DNA sequences of this sample code for an identical CDR3. CDR3: CASSYGTSYEQYF. The CDR3 coding sequence is TGTGCCAGCAGTTACGGGACTTCGTACGAGCAGTACTTC. The J gene is TRBJ2-7, the V gene TRBV6-5, with a weak D call TRBD2 (6 bases). CDR3 length: 13 residues. Trimming removed 2 bases from V and 4 bases from J, with 9 bases in between. Germline values: CDR1 MNHEY, CDR2 SVGAGI.

This clone has just a few counts. CDR3 in DNA: TGTGCCAGCAGTTTATATGGGGGACAGGGGCACTACGAGCAGTACTTC. It translates to CASSLYGGQGHYEQYF. The genes are TRBV27 and TRBJ2-7, with 10 bases lining up with TRBD1. This CDR3 comprises 16 residues. V was clipped by 1 base and J by 3 bases; unmatched bases: 6. Germline assignment: CDR1 MNHEY and CDR2 SMNVEV (reference sequence).